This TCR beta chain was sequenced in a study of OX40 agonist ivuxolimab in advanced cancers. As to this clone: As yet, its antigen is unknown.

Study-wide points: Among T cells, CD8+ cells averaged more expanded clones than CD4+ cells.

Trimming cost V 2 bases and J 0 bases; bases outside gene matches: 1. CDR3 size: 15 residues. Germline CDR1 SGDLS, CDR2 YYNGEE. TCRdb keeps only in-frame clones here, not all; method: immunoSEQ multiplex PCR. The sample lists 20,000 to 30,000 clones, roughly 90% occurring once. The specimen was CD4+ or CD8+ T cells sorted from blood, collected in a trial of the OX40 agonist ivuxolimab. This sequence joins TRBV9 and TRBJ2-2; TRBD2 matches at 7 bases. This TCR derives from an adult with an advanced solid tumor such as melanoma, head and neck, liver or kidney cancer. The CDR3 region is CASSVSGSNTGELFF. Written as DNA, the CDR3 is TGTGCCAGCAGCGTTAGCGGGTCGAACACCGGGGAGCTGTTTTTT.